Included here is one T cell receptor (beta chain) sequence, with context. Its cognate antigen has yet to be identified. The input lacks base qualities; no much larger clone sits a single base away. Patients with autoimmune disease history or receiving systemic immunosuppression were excluded from the trial. Peripheral blood for TCR sequencing was drawn from every dose cohort at baseline, at cycle 4 day 1 and at cycle 7 day 1. The samples were drawn from a first-in-human, open-label, multicenter phase I dose-escalation trial of ivuxolimab. Adults with locally advanced or metastatic head and neck squamous cell, hepatocellular, melanoma or renal cell carcinoma were enrolled in the trial. CD4+ and CD8+ T cells were sorted separately from peripheral blood before TCR sequencing. This specimen belongs to a study of OX40 agonist ivuxolimab in advanced cancers. About the investigation overall: Ivuxolimab, which targeted the costimulatory receptor OX40 (CD134), was an agonistic, fully human IgG2 monoclonal antibody. The purpose of peripheral TCRbeta sequencing was to test whether ivuxolimab changed TCR sequence diversity and led to clonal T-cell expansion. Of the approximately 50 patients in dose escalation, around 20 had hepatocellular carcinoma, some 15 had melanoma, 9 had renal cell carcinoma and 9 had head and neck cancer. The paper reports the monotherapy dose-escalation portion (N of about 47 patients) of the phase I ivuxolimab trial. In the dose-escalation cohort, roughly four fifths of patients were male, and the mean age was about 55 years, with a range of 23 to 79. Patients were allowed to have had prior anti-PD-1, anti-PD-L1 or anti-CTLA-4 therapy, and less than 45% of the dose-escalation patients had previously received checkpoint inhibitors. Partial responses occurred in three dose-escalation patients: two with cutaneous melanoma and one with hepatocellular carcinoma. Intravenous ivuxolimab was administered to patients every 2 weeks at six dose levels: 0.01, 0.1, 0.3, 1.5, 3 and 10 mg/kg.

V was cut back by 1 base and J by 0 bases, leaving a gap of 11 bases between them. CDR3 length: 16 amino acids, cysteine to phenylalanine. Only the CDR3 region is kept as DNA, spanning 48 bases read in frame from base 1. The germline V gene supplies CDR1 SGHRS and CDR2 YFSETQ. Genomic DNA was isolated from the sorted cells so that the TCRbeta CDR3 region could be sequenced. TCRbeta CDR3 regions were sequenced using the immunoSEQ Assay. The source is immuneACCESS, and TCRdb retained only in-frame sequences with V and J called. Part of the clones is not carried over; for the studies checked, unresolved V genes explain less than half of this, and the remainder is unexplained. In this sample the table shows more than 55,000 clones, 70% to 90% of which occur a single time. The ten top clones hold 1% to 1.5% of the sample. Summary of the overall study and its limitations: In the 0.1-3.0 mg/kg groups, partial responders had among the lowest normalized peripheral clonal expansion, particularly in CD8+ T cells. At doses of 0.1 to 3.0 mg/kg, clonal expansion of both CD4+ and CD8+ T cells in blood was seen between baseline and week 6. After ivuxolimab, CD8+ T cells had more expanded clones than CD4+ T cells on average. Low levels of normalized T-cell clonal expansion were also seen in some patients who did not respond. The antigen specificity of the clonally expanded peripheral T cells was not determined.

The sequence is built from TRBV5-1 and TRBJ1-3, with TRBD1 perhaps the D gene, on 5 matching bases. This receptor was taken from an adult with an advanced solid tumor such as melanoma, head and neck, liver or kidney cancer. The source material was CD4+ or CD8+ T cells sorted from blood, sampled in a trial of the OX40 agonist ivuxolimab. The nucleotides are TGCGCCAGCAGCTTGTTCGGGACCGTCTCTGGAAACACCATATATTTT. It is translated as CASSLFGTVSGNTIYF.